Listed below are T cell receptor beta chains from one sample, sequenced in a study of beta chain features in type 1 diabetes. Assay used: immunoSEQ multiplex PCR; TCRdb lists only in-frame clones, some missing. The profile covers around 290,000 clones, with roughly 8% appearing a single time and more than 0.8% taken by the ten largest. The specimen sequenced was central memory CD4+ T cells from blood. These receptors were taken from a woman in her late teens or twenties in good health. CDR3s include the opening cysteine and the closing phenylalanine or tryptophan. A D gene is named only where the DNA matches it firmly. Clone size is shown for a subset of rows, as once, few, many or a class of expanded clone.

CASSHGLAANNEQFF | TGTGCCAGCAGCCACGGACTAGCAGCGAACAATGAGCAGTTCTTC | TRBV11-3 | few | TRBD2 | TRBJ2-1
CSVGEQETQYF | TGCAGCGTTGGGGAACAAGAGACCCAGTACTTC | TRBV29-1 | few | - | TRBJ2-5
CASRFNRAEKLFF | TGTGCCAGCAGGTTTAACAGGGCTGAAAAACTGTTTTTT | TRBV2 | few | - | TRBJ1-4
CASNPTGDYGYTF | TGTGCCAGCAATCCGACAGGGGACTATGGCTACACCTTC | TRBV6-6 | many | TRBD1 | TRBJ1-2
CASSQGQGWYGYTF | TGTGCCAGCAGCCAAGGACAGGGCTGGTATGGCTACACCTTC | TRBV14 | - | TRBD1 | TRBJ1-2
CASGSGGNQPQHF | TGTGCCAGCGGATCAGGGGGCAATCAGCCCCAGCATTTT | TRBV2 | - | - | TRBJ1-5
CATSRDGVEDEQYF | TGTGCCACCAGCAGAGATGGGGTTGAGGACGAGCAGTACTTC | TRBV15 | few | - | TRBJ2-7
CAYIATNEKLFF | TGTGCCTACATTGCAACTAATGAAAAACTGTTTTTT | TRBV30 | few | - | TRBJ1-4
CASRLTSNRGYTF | TGTGCCAGCAGACTGACTTCTAATCGTGGCTACACCTTC | TRBV2 | few | - | TRBJ1-2
CASPATGADGELFF | TGTGCCAGCCCAGCAACAGGGGCCGACGGGGAGCTGTTTTTT | TRBV18 | few | TRBD1 | TRBJ2-2
CASSRRGAGTGADTQYF | TGTGCCAGCAGCCGCCGGGGAGCGGGCACTGGCGCAGATACGCAGTATTTT | TRBV28 | many | - | TRBJ2-3